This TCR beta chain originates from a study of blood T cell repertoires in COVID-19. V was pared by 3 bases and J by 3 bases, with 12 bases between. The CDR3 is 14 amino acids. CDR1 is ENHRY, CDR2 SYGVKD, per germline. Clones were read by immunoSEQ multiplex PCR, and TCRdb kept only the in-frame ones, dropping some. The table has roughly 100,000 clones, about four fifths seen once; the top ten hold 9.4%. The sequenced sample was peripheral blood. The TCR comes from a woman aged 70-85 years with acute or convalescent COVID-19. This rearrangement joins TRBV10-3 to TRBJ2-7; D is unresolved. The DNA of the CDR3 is TGTGCCATCAGTGATTGGAACAGTTTCTACGAGCAGTACTTC. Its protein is CAISDWNSFYEQYF.